This T cell receptor beta chain was found in a study of blood T cell repertoires in COVID-19. The overall study: The study drew acute and convalescent COVID-19 samples from the United States, Italy and Spain. Nucleic acid was either cDNA or gDNA, and it came from T cells, B-cell-depleted T cells, or PBMCs.

Trimming removed 7 bases from V and 3 bases from J, with 11 bases in between. Germline loops: CDR1 MNHNY, CDR2 SVGAGI (reference sequence). The CDR3 has 13 amino acids. Seattle enrolled patients during active infection and tracked them longitudinally. Original processing methods: Estimates of nucleated cell counts were drawn from the amplification of reference gene primers. The repertoire was sequenced with immunoSEQ multiplex PCR; TCRdb's copy has only in-frame clones and lacks some. V and J calls and clone size are as listed in that table; D and trimming were resolved from the DNA. The table includes some 130,000 clones, about 89% detected once.

Sequencing input: peripheral blood. The receptor was isolated from a woman between 70 and 85 years old with COVID-19, enrolled during active disease. The chain joins TRBV6-6 to TRBJ2-3; the D gene is possibly TRBD2 (6 bases). The CDR3 region has the DNA TGTGCCAGCATTGCGGCGGGGACAGATACGCAGTATTTT. Its translation: CASIAAGTDTQYF.